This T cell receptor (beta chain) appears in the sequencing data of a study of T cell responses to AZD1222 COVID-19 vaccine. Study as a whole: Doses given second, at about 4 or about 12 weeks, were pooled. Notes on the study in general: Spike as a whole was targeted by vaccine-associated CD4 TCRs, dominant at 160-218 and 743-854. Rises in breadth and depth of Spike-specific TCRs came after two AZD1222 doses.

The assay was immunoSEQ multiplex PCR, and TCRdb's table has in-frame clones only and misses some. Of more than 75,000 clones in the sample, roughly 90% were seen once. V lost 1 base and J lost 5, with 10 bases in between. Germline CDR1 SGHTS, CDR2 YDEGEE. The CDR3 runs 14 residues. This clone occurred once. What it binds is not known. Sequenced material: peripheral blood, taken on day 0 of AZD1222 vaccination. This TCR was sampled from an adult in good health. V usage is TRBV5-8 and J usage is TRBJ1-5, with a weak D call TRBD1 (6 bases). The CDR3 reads CASSLPGGHQPQHF. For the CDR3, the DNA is TGTGCCAGCAGCTTGCCCGGGGGCCATCAGCCCCAGCATTTT. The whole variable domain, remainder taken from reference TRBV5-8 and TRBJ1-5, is EAGVTQSPTHLIKTRGQQATLRCSPISGHTSVYWYQQALGLGLQFLLWYDEGEERNRGNFPPRFSGRQFPNYSSELNVNALELEDSALYLCASSLPGGHQPQHFGDGTRLSIL.